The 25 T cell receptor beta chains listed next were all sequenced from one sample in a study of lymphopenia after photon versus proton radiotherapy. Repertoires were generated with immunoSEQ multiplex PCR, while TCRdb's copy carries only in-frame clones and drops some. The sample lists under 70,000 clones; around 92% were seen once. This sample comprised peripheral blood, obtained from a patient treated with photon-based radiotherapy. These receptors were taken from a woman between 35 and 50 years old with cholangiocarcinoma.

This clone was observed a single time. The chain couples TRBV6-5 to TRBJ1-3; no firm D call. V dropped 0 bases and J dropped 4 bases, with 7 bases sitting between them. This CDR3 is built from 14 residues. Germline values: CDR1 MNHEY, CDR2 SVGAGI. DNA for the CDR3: TGTGCCAGCAGTTACTCAGGAGGAGGAAACACCATATATTTT. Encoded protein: CASSYSGGGNTIYF.

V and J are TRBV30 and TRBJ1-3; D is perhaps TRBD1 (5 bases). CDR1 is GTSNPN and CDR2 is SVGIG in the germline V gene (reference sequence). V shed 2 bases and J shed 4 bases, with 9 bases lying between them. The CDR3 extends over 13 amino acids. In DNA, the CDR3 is TGTGCCTGGAGTAAGGGGATCGGAAACACCATATATTTT. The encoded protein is CAWSKGIGNTIYF.

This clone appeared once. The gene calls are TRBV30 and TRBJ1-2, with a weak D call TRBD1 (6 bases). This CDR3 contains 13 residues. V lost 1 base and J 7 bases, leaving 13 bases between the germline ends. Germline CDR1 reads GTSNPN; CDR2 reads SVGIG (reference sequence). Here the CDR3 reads CAWSEQGRGGYTF. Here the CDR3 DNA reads TGTGCCTGGAGTGAACAGGGTAGAGGTGGCTACACCTTC.

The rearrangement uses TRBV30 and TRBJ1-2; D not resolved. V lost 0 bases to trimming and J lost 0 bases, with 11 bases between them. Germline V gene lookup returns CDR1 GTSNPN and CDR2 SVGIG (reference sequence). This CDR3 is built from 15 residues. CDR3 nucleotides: TGTGCCTGGAGTGTACGACGAGAAACTAACTATGGCTACACCTTC. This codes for CAWSVRRETNYGYTF.

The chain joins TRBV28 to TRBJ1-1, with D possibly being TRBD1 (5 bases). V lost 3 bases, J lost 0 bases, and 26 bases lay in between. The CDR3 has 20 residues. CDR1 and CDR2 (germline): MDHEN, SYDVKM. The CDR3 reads CASSLGEQGTPPPLNTEAFF. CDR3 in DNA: TGTGCCAGCAGTTTGGGCGAGCAAGGGACCCCCCCTCCTTTGAACACTGAAGCTTTCTTT.

CDR3 region: CASSPPGAQTQYF. The CDR3 DNA reads TGTGCCAGCAGCCCGCCAGGGGCACAGACCCAGTACTTC. The rearrangement uses TRBV7-2 and TRBJ2-5; tentatively, D is TRBD1 (6 bases). V lost 5 bases to trimming and J lost 6 bases, with 13 bases between them. Germline V lookup: CDR1 SGHTA, CDR2 FQGNSA. The CDR3 is 13 residues long.

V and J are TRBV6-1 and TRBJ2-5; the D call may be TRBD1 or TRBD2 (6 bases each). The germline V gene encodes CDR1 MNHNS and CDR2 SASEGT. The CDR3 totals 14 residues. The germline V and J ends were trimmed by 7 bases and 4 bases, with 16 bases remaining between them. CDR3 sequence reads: CASMEYRGRETQYF. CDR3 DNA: TGTGCCAGCATGGAGTATCGGGGGCGAGAGACCCAGTACTTC.

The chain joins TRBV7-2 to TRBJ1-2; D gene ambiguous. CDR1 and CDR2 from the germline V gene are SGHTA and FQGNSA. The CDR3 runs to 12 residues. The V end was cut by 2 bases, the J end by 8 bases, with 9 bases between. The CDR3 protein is CASSLNSGGYTF. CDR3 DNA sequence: TGTGCCAGCAGCTTAAACTCGGGGGGCTACACCTTC. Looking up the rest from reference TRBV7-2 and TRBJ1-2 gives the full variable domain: GAGVSQSPSNKVTEKGKDVELRCDPISGHTALYWYRQSLGQGLEFLIYFQGNSAPDKSGLPSDRFSAERTGGSVSTLTIQRTQQEDSAVYLCASSLNSGGYTFGSGTRLTVV.

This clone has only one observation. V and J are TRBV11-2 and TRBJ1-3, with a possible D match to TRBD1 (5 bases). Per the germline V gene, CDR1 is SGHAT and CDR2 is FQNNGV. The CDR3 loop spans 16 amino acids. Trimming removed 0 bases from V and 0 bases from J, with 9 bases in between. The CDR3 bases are TGTGCCAGCAGCTTAGAGTGGGGGGACTCTGGAAACACCATATATTTT. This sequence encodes CASSLEWGDSGNTIYF.

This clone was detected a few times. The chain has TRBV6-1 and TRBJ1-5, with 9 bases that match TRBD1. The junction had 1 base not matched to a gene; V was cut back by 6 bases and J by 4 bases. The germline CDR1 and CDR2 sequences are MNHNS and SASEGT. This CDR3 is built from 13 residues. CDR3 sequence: CASRGQGNQPQHF. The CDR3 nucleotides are TGTGCCAGCAGGGGACAGGGAAATCAGCCCCAGCATTTT.

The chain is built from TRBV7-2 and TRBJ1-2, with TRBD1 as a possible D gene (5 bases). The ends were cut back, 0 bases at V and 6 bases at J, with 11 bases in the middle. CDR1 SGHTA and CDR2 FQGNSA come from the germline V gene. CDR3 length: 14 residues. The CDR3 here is CASSLAEGRDGYTF. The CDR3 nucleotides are TGTGCCAGCAGCTTAGCTGAGGGGAGGGATGGCTACACCTTC.

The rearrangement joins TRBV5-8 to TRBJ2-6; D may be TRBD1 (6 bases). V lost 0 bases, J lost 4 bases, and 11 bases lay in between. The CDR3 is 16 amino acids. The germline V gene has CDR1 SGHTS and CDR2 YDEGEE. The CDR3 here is CASSLVGAQGANVLTF. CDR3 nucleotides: TGTGCCAGCAGCTTGGTGGGGGCGCAAGGGGCCAACGTCCTGACTTTC.

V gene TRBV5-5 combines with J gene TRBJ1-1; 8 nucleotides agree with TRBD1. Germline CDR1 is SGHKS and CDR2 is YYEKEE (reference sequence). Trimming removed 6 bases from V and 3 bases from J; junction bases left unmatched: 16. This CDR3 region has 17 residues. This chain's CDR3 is CASTTPWTGRKDTEAFF. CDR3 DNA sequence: TGTGCCAGCACCACACCTTGGACAGGGCGCAAGGACACTGAAGCTTTCTTT.

This CDR3 reads CASSLWIGTANTEAFF. CDR3 in DNA: TGTGCCAGCAGCTTGTGGATCGGGACGGCGAACACTGAAGCTTTCTTT. V usage is TRBV7-9 and J usage is TRBJ1-1; D is possibly TRBD1 (5 bases). Trimming left V 3 bases short and J 1 base short, with 15 bases between. This CDR3 region has 16 residues. Germline V gene sequence: CDR1 SEHNR, CDR2 FQNEAQ (reference sequence).

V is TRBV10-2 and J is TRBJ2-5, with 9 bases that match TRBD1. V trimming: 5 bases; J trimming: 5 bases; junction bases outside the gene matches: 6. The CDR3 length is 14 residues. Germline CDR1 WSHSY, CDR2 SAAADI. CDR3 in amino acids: CASSRDRVGETQYF. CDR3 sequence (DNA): TGCGCCAGCAGTAGGGACAGGGTCGGGGAGACCCAGTACTTC.

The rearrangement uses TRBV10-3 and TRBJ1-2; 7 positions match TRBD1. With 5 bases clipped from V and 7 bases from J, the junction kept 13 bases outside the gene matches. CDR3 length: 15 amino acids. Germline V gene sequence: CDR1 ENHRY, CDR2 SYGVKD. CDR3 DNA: TGTGCCATCAGTTATAACCCAACAGGGGTAGGTGGCTACACCTTC. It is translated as CAISYNPTGVGGYTF.

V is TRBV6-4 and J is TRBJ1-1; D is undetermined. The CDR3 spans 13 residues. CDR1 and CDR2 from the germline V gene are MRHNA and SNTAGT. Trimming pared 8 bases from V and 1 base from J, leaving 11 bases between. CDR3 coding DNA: TGTGCCAGCTCCTTGACGGGGAACACTGAAGCTTTCTTT. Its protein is CASSLTGNTEAFF.

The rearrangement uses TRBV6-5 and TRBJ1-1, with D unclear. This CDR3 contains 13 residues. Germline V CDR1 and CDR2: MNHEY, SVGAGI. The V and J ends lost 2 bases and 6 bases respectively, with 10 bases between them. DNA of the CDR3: TGTGCCAGCAGTTACGTCCTGGGTTCTGAAGCTTTCTTT. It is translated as CASSYVLGSEAFF.

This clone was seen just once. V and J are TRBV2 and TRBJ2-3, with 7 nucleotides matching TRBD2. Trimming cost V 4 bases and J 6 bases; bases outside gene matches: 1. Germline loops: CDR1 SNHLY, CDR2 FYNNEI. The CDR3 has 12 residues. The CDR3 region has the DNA TGTGCCAGCAGTGTTAGCGGGGATACGCAGTATTTT. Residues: CASSVSGDTQYF.

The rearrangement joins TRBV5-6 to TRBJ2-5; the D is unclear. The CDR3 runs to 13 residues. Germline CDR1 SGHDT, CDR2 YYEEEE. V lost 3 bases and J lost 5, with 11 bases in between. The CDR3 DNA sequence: TGTGCCAGCAGCTCCGGGCCCTGGGAGACCCAGTACTTC. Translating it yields CASSSGPWETQYF.

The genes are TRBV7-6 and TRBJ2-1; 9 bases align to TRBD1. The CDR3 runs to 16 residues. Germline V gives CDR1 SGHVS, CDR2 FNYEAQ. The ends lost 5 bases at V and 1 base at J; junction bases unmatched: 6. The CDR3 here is CASSATGGASYNEQFF. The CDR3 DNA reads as TGTGCCAGCAGCGCTACAGGGGGCGCATCCTACAATGAGCAGTTCTTC. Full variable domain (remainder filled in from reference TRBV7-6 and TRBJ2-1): GAGVSQSPRYKVTKRGQDVALRCDPISGHVSLYWYRQALGQGPEFLTYFNYEAQQDKSGLPNDRFSAERPEGSISTLTIQRTEQRDSAMYRCASSATGGASYNEQFFGPGTRLTVL.

CDR3 sequence (DNA): TGTGCCAGCAGCCCCAGCCGGGTTACAGATACGCAGTATTTT. This translates into CASSPSRVTDTQYF. This rearrangement joins TRBV11-1 to TRBJ2-3; D not resolved. This CDR3 comprises 14 residues. The germline V gene has CDR1 SGHAT and CDR2 FQDESV (reference sequence). V was pared by 5 bases and J by 3 bases, with 12 bases between.

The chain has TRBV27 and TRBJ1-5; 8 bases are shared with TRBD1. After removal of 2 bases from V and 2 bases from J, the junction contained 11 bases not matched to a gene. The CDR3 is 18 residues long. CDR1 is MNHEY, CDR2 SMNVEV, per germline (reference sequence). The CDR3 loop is CASSLPLDQGARNQPQHF. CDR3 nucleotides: TGTGCCAGCAGTTTACCACTGGACCAGGGGGCTCGCAATCAGCCCCAGCATTTT.

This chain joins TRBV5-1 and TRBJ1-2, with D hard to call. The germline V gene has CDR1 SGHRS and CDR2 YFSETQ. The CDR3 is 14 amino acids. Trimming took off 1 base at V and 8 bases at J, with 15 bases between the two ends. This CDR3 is CASSLTGLMEGYTF. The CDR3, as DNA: TGCGCCAGCAGCTTGACCGGTCTTATGGAAGGCTACACCTTC.

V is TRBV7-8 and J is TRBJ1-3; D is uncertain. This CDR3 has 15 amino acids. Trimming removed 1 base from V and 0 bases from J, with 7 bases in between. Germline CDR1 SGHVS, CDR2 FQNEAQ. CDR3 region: CASSLVLRSGNTIYF. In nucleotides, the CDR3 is TGTGCCAGCAGCTTAGTGCTCCGCTCTGGAAACACCATATATTTT. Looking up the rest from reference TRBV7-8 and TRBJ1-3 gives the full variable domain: GAGVSQSPRYKVAKRGQDVALRCDPISGHVSLFWYQQALGQGPEFLTYFQNEAQLDKSGLPSDRFFAERPEGSVSTLKIQRTQQEDSAVYLCASSLVLRSGNTIYFGEGSWLTVV.